This T cell receptor (beta chain) was documented in a study of cytomegalovirus exposure and HLA in healthy donors. In the study overall: Findings of an earlier analysis included about 120 million unique TCR beta sequences from about 180 million T cells. Early on, a data release was issued that held 80 million or so unique TCRs from HLA-typed donors. Study outcomes and limitations: CMV serostatus was the sole immune exposure information available.

CDR3 size: 13 residues. Germline CDR1 is MDHEN and CDR2 is SYDVKM. V was trimmed by 3 bases and J by 6 bases, leaving 8 bases between them. PCR employed 60 Vbeta and 13 Jbeta primers. Using immunoSEQ multiplex PCR, the repertoire was profiled, and TCRdb retains in-frame clones only, with some absent. The sample shows some 180,000 clones, 70% to 85% of them seen only once. As concerns this clone: Its antigen is currently unknown.

The material sequenced was PBMCs. The sequence was obtained from a girl between 2 and 10 years old in good health and CMV-seropositive. This chain connects TRBV28 to TRBJ1-4; D is undetermined. The CDR3 DNA reads as TGTGCCAGCAGTTTGGGGAGGGATGAAAAACTGTTTTTT. Protein sequence: CASSLGRDEKLFF.